Following are 25 T cell receptor beta chains from one sample sequenced in a study of T cells in Graves' hyperthyroidism and ophthalmopathy. Researchers took RNA transcripts and amplified the TCR beta CDR3 regions from them. HTBI primers were employed in a first-round RT-PCR of the TCR CDR3. TCRdb ran MiXCR on the multiplex PCR reads and lists one entry per CDR3 protein. Of hundreds of thousands of distinct CDR3 sequences in the sample, about 19% were seen once. Source material: blood. The source is a man aged 50-60 years with Graves' ophthalmopathy.

The chain combines TRBV20-1 with TRBJ1-6, with no clear D. The germline CDR1 and CDR2 sequences are DFQATT and SNEGSKA (reference sequence). The V end was cut by 3 bases, the J end by 7 bases, with 16 bases between. The length of the CDR3 is 15 residues. The DNA for the CDR3 is TGCAGTGCTAGCAAACTGGGGTATTCGAATTCACCCCTCCACTTT. This encodes CSASKLGYSNSPLHF.

The chain is built from TRBV10-3 and TRBJ2-1, with TRBD1 matching 11 bases. CDR3 size: 16 residues. Germline values: CDR1 ENHRY, CDR2 SYGVKD. The V segment lost 4 bases and the J segment 8 bases; nucleotides outside the gene matches: 10. CDR3: CAISGVGQGARDEQFF. The CDR3 nucleotides are TGTGCCATCAGTGGAGTCGGACAGGGGGCCAGGGATGAGCAGTTCTTC.

This clonotype came up many times. V and J are TRBV2 and TRBJ2-3; 9 nucleotides line up with TRBD1. Unmatched junction bases numbered 9, after V lost 4 bases and J lost 1 base. CDR3 length: 17 residues. The germline CDR1 and CDR2 sequences are SNHLY and FYNNEI. CDR3 sequence: CASSGDQRDRGTDTQYF. DNA for the CDR3: TGTGCCAGCAGTGGAGATCAACGGGACAGGGGCACAGATACGCAGTATTTT.

The chain is built from TRBV7-3 and TRBJ1-4; 10 nucleotides line up with TRBD1. The CDR3 contains 16 residues. V was pared by 5 bases and J by 5 bases, with 8 bases of the junction left unmatched. Germline V gene lookup returns CDR1 SGHTA and CDR2 FQGTGA. CDR3 in amino acids: CASSHLGDRGNEKLFF. The DNA of the CDR3 is TGTGCCAGCAGCCACCTGGGGGACAGGGGAAATGAAAAACTGTTTTTT.

The V call is TRBV6-9, the J call TRBJ2-3, with 13 bases matching TRBD2. Germline assignment: CDR1 MNHGY and CDR2 SVAAGI. J gave up 1 base and V 4 bases, and 11 bases lay outside the gene matches. The CDR3 spans 19 residues. CDR3 nucleotide sequence: TGTGCCAGCAGTTTCAGGACTAGCGGGAGTTCGGGGGGCACAGATACGCAGTATTTT. This translates into CASSFRTSGSSGGTDTQYF.

This CDR3 is CASSLAGGNYLSYNEQFF. CDR3 DNA sequence: TGTGCCAGCAGTTTAGCGGGAGGGAACTACCTCTCCTACAATGAGCAGTTCTTC. The chain links TRBV27 to TRBJ2-1; 9 nucleotides align to TRBD2. Germline values: CDR1 MNHEY, CDR2 SMNVEV (reference sequence). The CDR3 extends over 18 amino acids. Trimming took 2 bases from V and 0 from J; bases not matched to a gene: 8.

Ten or more counts support this clonotype. This rearrangement joins TRBV4-2 to TRBJ2-7; weak D call: TRBD2 (7 bases). V lost 0 bases, J lost 0 bases, and 12 bases lay in between. Germline V gives CDR1 LGHNA, CDR2 YNFKEQ. The CDR3 runs 16 residues. CDR3 loop: CASSQEEGGVSYEQYF. The CDR3 DNA sequence: TGTGCCAGCAGCCAAGAGGAAGGGGGGGTCTCCTACGAGCAGTACTTC.

The chain couples TRBV6-2 or TRBV6-3 to TRBJ1-2; possibly TRBD1 for D (6 bases). Trimming took 2 bases from V and 3 from J, leaving 13 bases between them. Germline V gives CDR1 MNHEY, CDR2 SVGEGT. The length of the CDR3 is 15 residues. The chain's CDR3 is CASSYGGRGDYGYTF. CDR3 DNA sequence: TGTGCCAGCAGTTACGGGGGCAGGGGCGACTATGGCTACACCTTC.

This clonotype was seen many times. The V gene is TRBV28, the J gene TRBJ2-5; D remains unclear. CDR1 and CDR2 (germline): MDHEN, SYDVKM. This CDR3 has 15 amino acids. Trimming pared 2 bases from V and 0 bases from J, leaving 10 bases between. CDR3 nucleotides: TGTGCCAGCAGTTTAAGCCTCTCTTACCAAGAGACCCAGTACTTC. It codes for CASSLSLSYQETQYF.

This clonotype appeared a few times. The V call is TRBV5-1, the J call TRBJ2-5, with 9 bases fitting TRBD1. Losses at the gene ends were 1 base for V and 5 bases for J; bases not matched to a gene: 6. The CDR3 totals 15 residues. Germline CDR1 and CDR2: SGHRS and YFSETQ. The CDR3 sequence: CASSLQGQGGETQYF. CDR3 in DNA: TGCGCCAGCAGCTTGCAGGGACAGGGAGGCGAGACCCAGTACTTC. Supplemented by reference TRBV5-1 and TRBJ2-5, the full variable domain reads KAGVTQTPRYLIKTRGQQVTLSCSPISGHRSVSWYQQTPGQGLQFLFEYFSETQRNKGNFPGRFSGRQFSNSRSEMNVSTLELGDSALYLCASSLQGQGGETQYFGPGTRLLVL.

This clonotype was recorded a few times. V and J are TRBV5-4 and TRBJ2-1; 12 bases match TRBD2. CDR1 is SGHNT, CDR2 YYREEE, per germline (reference sequence). Unmatched junction bases numbered 2, after V lost 4 bases and J lost 0 bases. This CDR3 region has 16 residues. The chain's CDR3 is CASSKTSGSSYNEQFF. The DNA for the CDR3 is TGTGCCAGCAGCAAGACTAGCGGGAGCTCCTACAATGAGCAGTTCTTC. The whole variable domain, remainder taken from reference TRBV5-4 and TRBJ2-1, is ETGVTQSPTHLIKTRGQQVTLRCSSQSGHNTVSWYQQALGQGPQFIFQYYREEENGRGNFPPRFSGLQFPNYSSELNVNALELDDSALYLCASSKTSGSSYNEQFFGPGTRLTVL.

This rearrangement joins TRBV4-1 to TRBJ1-4; D is possibly TRBD1 (5 bases). The germline V gene has CDR1 MGHRA and CDR2 YSYEKL. V was clipped by 4 bases and J by 3 bases, with 18 bases between them. The CDR3 runs 17 residues. CDR3 sequence: CASSRRDGTDSNEKLFF. The CDR3 DNA reads TGCGCCAGCAGCCGCCGTGATGGGACTGATTCTAATGAAAAACTGTTTTTT.

This chain uses TRBV9 with TRBJ2-7, with 8 bases fitting TRBD2. With 2 bases clipped from V and 7 bases from J, the junction kept 5 bases outside the gene matches. The germline CDR1 and CDR2 sequences are SGDLS and YYNGEE. The CDR3 is 13 amino acids. This CDR3 is CASSVSGTREQYF. Written as DNA, the CDR3 is TGTGCCAGCAGCGTCTCCGGGACTAGGGAGCAGTACTTC.

Regarding this clonotype: A much larger clone differs from this one at a single base, so this may be a read error. The chain has TRBV7-9 and TRBJ2-5; D is possibly TRBD2 (6 bases). This CDR3 spans 15 amino acids. From germline, CDR1 is SEHNR and CDR2 FQNEAQ (reference sequence). Deletions cut 4 bases from V and 0 bases from J, with 12 bases between. The CDR3 bases are TGTGCCAGCAGCTCCGCCCTAGCGAACCAAGAGACCCAGTACTTC. It encodes CASSSALANQETQYF.

The gene calls are TRBV14 and TRBJ1-2; D unclear. Deletions cut 0 bases from V and 2 bases from J, with 10 bases between. Germline CDR1 is SGHDN and CDR2 is FVKESK. The CDR3 loop spans 15 amino acids. The CDR3 bases are TGTGCCAGCAGCCAAGATAGCAGGTACAACTATGGCTACACCTTC. It yields the protein CASSQDSRYNYGYTF.

This clonotype was seen only once. The gene calls are TRBV27 and TRBJ2-1, with TRBD2 matching over 7 bases. Per germline, CDR1 MNHEY and CDR2 SMNVEV (reference sequence). This CDR3 has 14 residues. The trim removed 4 bases at V and 7 bases at J, leaving 7 bases unmatched. CDR3 amino acids: CASSSRTSLNEQFF. The CDR3 nucleotides read TGTGCCAGCAGTTCACGGACTAGTCTTAATGAGCAGTTCTTC.

J is TRBJ1-5 and V is TRBV5-8; no clear D gene. The germline V gene encodes CDR1 SGHTS and CDR2 YDEGEE. This CDR3 is built from 14 residues. With 2 bases removed from V and 2 bases from J, the gap between germline ends came to 8 bases. The CDR3, as DNA: TGTGCCAGCAGCTTTTCTACAGGCAATCAGCCCCAGCATTTT. It codes for CASSFSTGNQPQHF.

V usage is TRBV19 and J usage is TRBJ1-1, with D perhaps matching TRBD1 (6 bases). Looked up from germline, CDR1 is LNHDA and CDR2 is SQIVND (reference sequence). Trimming pared 6 bases from V and 4 bases from J, leaving 21 bases between. CDR3 length equals 16 residues. For the CDR3, the DNA is TGTGCCAGTAGGCCCCGAGGGGGGGCGCGGAGCACTGAAGCTTTCTTT. Translated: CASRPRGGARSTEAFF.

The gene calls are TRBV6-2 or TRBV6-3 and TRBJ2-1; 9 positions agree with TRBD1. V lost 2 bases, J lost 9 bases, and 8 bases stayed unmatched. Per germline, CDR1 MNHEY and CDR2 SVGEGT. CDR3 length: 15 residues. The CDR3 here is CASSYPGTGQGEQFF. CDR3 nucleotides: TGTGCCAGCAGTTACCCGGGGACAGGGCAGGGTGAGCAGTTCTTC.

This clonotype was found a few times. J is TRBJ1-1 and V is TRBV6-1; the match to TRBD1 covers 7 bases. CDR3 length equals 14 residues. Germline CDR1 reads MNHNS; CDR2 reads SASEGT. The ends lost 5 bases at V and 7 bases at J; junction bases unmatched: 10. The CDR3 nucleotides read TGTGCCAGCAGTTTCACGACAGGGAGGAATGAAGCTTTCTTT. Translated, it gives CASSFTTGRNEAFF.

The table lists this clonotype with many counts. This chain uses TRBV4-1 with TRBJ2-7; 8 nucleotides align to TRBD1. The CDR3 runs 13 residues. Germline V gives CDR1 MGHRA, CDR2 YSYEKL. With 0 bases clipped from V and 7 bases from J, the junction kept 2 bases outside the gene matches. CDR3 sequence: CASSQDRGREQYF. The CDR3 DNA reads TGCGCCAGCAGCCAAGACAGGGGGCGGGAGCAGTACTTC.

The chain employs TRBV13 and TRBJ2-7; D may be TRBD2 (6 bases). Germline V gene data show CDR1 as PRHDT and CDR2 as FYEKMQ (reference sequence). Trimming removed 7 bases from V and 3 bases from J, with 16 bases in between. This CDR3 region has 14 residues. As DNA, the CDR3 is TGTGCCAGCAAGTCGAGGCAGGAGGGCTACGAGCAGTACTTC. It yields the protein CASKSRQEGYEQYF.

This clonotype came up many times. The chain combines TRBV3-1 with TRBJ2-7; D ambiguous. Germline V CDR1 and CDR2: LGHDT, YNNKEL (reference sequence). Trimming stripped 4 bases from V and 7 bases from J, with 17 bases between. The CDR3 is 14 residues long. As DNA, the CDR3 is TGTGCCAGCAGCCCCACGGGCTCGTTAGGGGAGCAGTACTTC. Its protein product is CASSPTGSLGEQYF.

This clonotype showed up just a few times. The CDR3 sequence: CASSEVSGLARRSGTDTQYF. CDR3 sequence (DNA): TGTGCCAGCAGTGAAGTATCGGGACTAGCCCGGAGGTCGGGCACAGATACGCAGTATTTT. The chain employs TRBV6-4 and TRBJ2-3; TRBD2 matches at 9 bases. From germline, CDR1 is MRHNA and CDR2 SNTAGT. This CDR3 comprises 20 residues. V gave up 3 bases and J gave up 1 base; unmatched junction bases: 17.

This clonotype was found a few times. This chain joins TRBV28 and TRBJ2-3, with D possibly matching TRBD1 (5 bases). Deletions cut 4 bases from V and 8 bases from J, with 13 bases between. Per germline, CDR1 MDHEN and CDR2 SYDVKM. The CDR3 totals 13 residues. The CDR3 loop is CASSSDRTATQYF. CDR3 coding DNA: TGTGCCAGCAGTTCCGACAGAACGGCTACGCAGTATTTT.